This T cell receptor (beta chain) stems from a study of cytomegalovirus exposure and HLA in healthy donors. TCRdb's table, derived via immunoSEQ multiplex PCR, lists solely in-frame clones and lacks some. Among some 210,000 clones, approximately 82% were seen once, and the ten largest hold about 6%. Germline CDR1 is MDHEN and CDR2 is SYDVKM. Germline trimming cut 6 bases from V and 0 bases from J; bases unmatched to any gene: 10. The CDR3 is 16 residues long. These donors were members of the roughly 120-subject validation cohort, a group separate from the approximately 620-subject first cohort. This chain joins TRBV28 and TRBJ2-7, with TRBD1 identical over 8 bases. The source of this sequence is a woman aged 18-30 years in good health and CMV-seronegative. Sequenced input: PBMCs. Here the CDR3 reads CASRPSLGQASYEQYF. CDR3 DNA: TGTGCCAGCAGACCCTCCCTGGGACAGGCCTCCTACGAGCAGTACTTC. The full variable domain, rest sourced from reference TRBV28 and TRBJ2-7, is DVKVTQSSRYLVKRTGEKVFLECVQDMDHENMFWYRQDPGLGLRLIYFSYDVKMKEKGDIPEGYSVSREKKERFSLILESASTNQTSMYLCASRPSLGQASYEQYFGPGTRLTVT.